This T cell receptor beta chain was identified during a study of blood T cell repertoires in COVID-19. Repertoires were generated with immunoSEQ multiplex PCR, while TCRdb's copy carries only in-frame clones and drops some. Found here are 250,000 to 350,000 clones, around 90% of them singletons; the top ten hold roughly 1.1%. V was cut by 5 bases and J by 7 bases, with 21 bases left in between. The length of the CDR3 is 16 residues. Germline V gene lookup returns CDR1 SEHNR and CDR2 FQNEAQ (reference sequence). The rearrangement joins TRBV7-9 to TRBJ2-1, with TRBD2 as a possible D gene (7 bases). The TCR was taken from a woman in her 30s who had recovered from COVID-19. The sample comprised PBMCs or T cells enriched from blood (not recorded which). The DNA of the CDR3 is TGTGCCAGCAGCGCACTCGGGGGCGGGAGTGGGAATGAGCAGTTCTTC. Translated: CASSALGGGSGNEQFF.